Listed below are T cell receptor beta chains from one sample, sequenced in a study of vaccination effects on CD4 cells after COVID-19. These receptors' targets are unknown. Sequenced by immunoSEQ multiplex PCR; TCRdb stores in-frame clones only, minus some. The sample contains around 83,000 clones, around 70% of which appear only once. The sequencing here drew on CD4+ T cells from PBMCs cultured with HCoV-229E spike peptides, taken before COVID-19 vaccination. These receptors were taken from a human donor who received a COVID-19 vaccine. Both conserved end residues are part of each CDR3. The D gene is left open where the match is weak. The size field is filled for only some rows; it gives once, few, many or a size class.

j_gene	d_gene	v_gene	abundance	CDR3aa	CDR3nt
TRBJ1-4	TRBD1	TRBV2	NA	CASIRQGGVGEKLFF	TGTGCCAGCATACGACAGGGAGGGGTGGGGGAAAAACTGTTTTTT
TRBJ1-2	NA	TRBV21-1	NA	CASSERRIPSGDGYTF	TGTGCCAGCAGCGAAAGAAGGATCCCCTCCGGCGATGGCTACACCTTC
TRBJ2-5	TRBD1	TRBV5-1	NA	CASSARQGASEETQYF	TGCGCCAGCAGCGCACGACAGGGGGCTAGTGAAGAGACCCAGTACTTC
TRBJ1-2	TRBD1	TRBV24-1	NA	CATSDFEGASGQNYGYTF	TGTGCCACCAGTGATTTCGAGGGGGCAAGCGGGCAGAACTATGGCTACACCTTC
TRBJ2-1	NA	TRBV6-2/TRBV6-3	NA	CASSYLTERVFF	TGTGCCAGCAGTTACCTGACTGAGAGGGTGTTCTTC
TRBJ2-1	NA	TRBV21-1	NA	CASTPPIGGNSSYNEQFF	TGTGCCAGCACCCCTCCAATTGGGGGCAATAGCTCCTACAATGAGCAGTTCTTC
TRBJ1-3	TRBD1	TRBV7-2	NA	CASSARTGEGNTIYF	TGTGCCAGCAGCGCTCGGACAGGGGAGGGAAACACCATATATTTT
TRBJ1-2	NA	TRBV7-2	NA	CASSLGGTRGYTF	TGTGCCAGCAGCTTAGGAGGGACTCGGGGCTACACCTTC
TRBJ1-2	NA	TRBV4-1	few	CASSTQTESYGYTF	TGCGCCAGCAGCACCCAGACGGAATCCTATGGCTACACCTTC
TRBJ1-4	NA	TRBV27	NA	CASSLSAGATNEKLFF	TGTGCCAGCAGCCTCTCAGCCGGGGCCACTAATGAAAAACTGTTTTTT
TRBJ1-2	NA	TRBV20-1	once	CSATIGYGYTF	TGCAGTGCTACCATAGGCTATGGCTACACCTTC
TRBJ1-1	NA	TRBV2	NA	CASEAGWNTEAFF	TGTGCCAGCGAGGCAGGGTGGAACACTGAAGCTTTCTTT
TRBJ1-3	NA	TRBV27	NA	CASSRSGTQGNTIYF	TGTGCCAGCAGTCGATCCGGGACTCAAGGAAACACCATATATTTT
TRBJ1-3	TRBD1	TRBV6-2/TRBV6-3	NA	CASSSPGGTTIYF	TGTGCCAGCAGTTCTCCAGGGGGGACCACCATATATTTT